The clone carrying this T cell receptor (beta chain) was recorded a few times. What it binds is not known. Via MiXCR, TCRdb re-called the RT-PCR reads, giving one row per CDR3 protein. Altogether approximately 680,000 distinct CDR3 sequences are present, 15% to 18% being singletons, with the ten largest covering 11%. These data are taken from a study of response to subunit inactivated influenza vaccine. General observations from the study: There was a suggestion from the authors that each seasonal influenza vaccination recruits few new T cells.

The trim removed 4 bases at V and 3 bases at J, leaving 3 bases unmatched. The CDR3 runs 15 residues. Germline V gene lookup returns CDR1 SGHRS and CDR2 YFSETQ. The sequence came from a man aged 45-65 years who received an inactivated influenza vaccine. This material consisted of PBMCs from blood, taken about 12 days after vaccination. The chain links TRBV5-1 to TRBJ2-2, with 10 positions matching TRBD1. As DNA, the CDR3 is TGCGCCAGCAGCCCGGACAGGGGGTACACCGGGGAGCTGTTTTTT. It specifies CASSPDRGYTGELFF.